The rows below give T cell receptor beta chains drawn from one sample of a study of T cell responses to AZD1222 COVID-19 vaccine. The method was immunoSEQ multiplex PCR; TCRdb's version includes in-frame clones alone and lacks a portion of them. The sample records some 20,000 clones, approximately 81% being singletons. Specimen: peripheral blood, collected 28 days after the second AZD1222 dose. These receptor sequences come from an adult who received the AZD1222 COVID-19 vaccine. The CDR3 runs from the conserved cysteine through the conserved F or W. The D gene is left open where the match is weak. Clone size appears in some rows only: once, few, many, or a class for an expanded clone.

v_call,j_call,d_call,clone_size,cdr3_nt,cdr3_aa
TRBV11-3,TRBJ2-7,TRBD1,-,TGTGCCAGCAGCTTAGCAGGACAGGGCTACGAGCAGTACTTC,CASSLAGQGYEQYF
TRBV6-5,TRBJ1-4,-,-,TGTGCCAGCAGTTCCGCGGGCGGTAGGGGTGAAAAACTGTTTTTT,CASSSAGGRGEKLFF
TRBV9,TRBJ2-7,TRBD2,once,TGTGCCAGCAGCGGACCGGGGACTAGACGCTACGAGCAGTACTTC,CASSGPGTRRYEQYF
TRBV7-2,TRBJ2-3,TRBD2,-,TGTGCCAGCAGCCCCGGTACCGCTGGGACTAGTTATGCGTATTTT,CASSPGTAGTSYAYF
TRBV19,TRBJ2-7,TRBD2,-,TGTGCCAGTAGTCGTGGGACTAGCGGGAGCTACGAGCAGTACTTC,CASSRGTSGSYEQYF
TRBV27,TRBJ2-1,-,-,TGTGCCAGCCATAGCCTCTTCACGAGCTCCTACAATGAGCAGTTCTTC,CASHSLFTSSYNEQFF
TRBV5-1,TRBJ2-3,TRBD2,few,TGCGCCAGCAGAAGGGTAGCGGGAGACACAGATACGCAGTATTTT,CASRRVAGDTDTQYF
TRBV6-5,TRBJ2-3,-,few,TGTGCCAGCAGCGTTGAGGAGGGGAGCACAGATACGCAGTATTTT,CASSVEEGSTDTQYF
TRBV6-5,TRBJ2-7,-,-,TGTGCCAGCAGTACCCGGGACTTCTACGAGCAGTACTTC,CASSTRDFYEQYF
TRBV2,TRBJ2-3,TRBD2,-,TGTGCCAGCAGCCCCACACCAGCGGGAGTCCCGCCAGATACGCAGTATTTT,CASSPTPAGVPPDTQYF
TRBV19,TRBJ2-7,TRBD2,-,TGTGCCAGTAGCCTCGACGGGACTACGTACTCCTACGAGCAGTACTTC,CASSLDGTTYSYEQYF
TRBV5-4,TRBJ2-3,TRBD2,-,TGTGCCTGCCTACTAGCGGGAGCGGGAGATACGCAGTATTTT,CACLLAGAGDTQYF
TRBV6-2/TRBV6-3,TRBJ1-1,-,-,TGTGCCAGCAGTAAACGACAGATTTCCATGAACACTGAAGCTTTCTTT,CASSKRQISMNTEAFF
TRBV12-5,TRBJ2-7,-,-,TGTGCTAGTGGCCCTGGGGACACCCCCTCCTACGAGCAGTACTTC,CASGPGDTPSYEQYF
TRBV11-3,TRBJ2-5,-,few,TGTGCCAGCAGCTTAGAAGGGCAAGAGACCCAGTACTTC,CASSLEGQETQYF
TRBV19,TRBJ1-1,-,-,TGTGCCAGTAGGAAGGAGACTACCATGGACACTGAAGCTTTCTTT,CASRKETTMDTEAFF
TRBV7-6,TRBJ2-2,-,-,TGTGCCAGCAGCTTAGACGCCTCGGGGGCCGGGGAGCTGTTTTTT,CASSLDASGAGELFF
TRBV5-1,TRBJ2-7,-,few,TGCGCCAGCAGCGCTACTCGCGGCGAGCAGTACTTC,CASSATRGEQYF
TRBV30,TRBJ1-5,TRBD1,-,TGTGCCTGGAGTCCCGGACAGGGAGTCTATCAGCCCCAGCATTTT,CAWSPGQGVYQPQHF
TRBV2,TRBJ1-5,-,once,TGTGCCATCAAGCAAGGCAGCAATCAGCCCCAGCATTTT,CAIKQGSNQPQHF
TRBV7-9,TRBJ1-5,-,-,TGTGCCAGCCGGGGTGGCAATCAGCCCCAGCATTTT,CASRGGNQPQHF
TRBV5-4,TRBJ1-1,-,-,TGTGCCAGCAGCTTGAAAAACGTGAACACTGAAGCTTTCTTT,CASSLKNVNTEAFF
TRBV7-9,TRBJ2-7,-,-,TGTGCCAGCAGCCCTACAGGCCCGACAGTCAGTATTACCTACGAGCAGTACTTC,CASSPTGPTVSITYEQYF
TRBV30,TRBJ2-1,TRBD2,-,TGTGCCTGGACCAGGGGACTAGCGGGGAATGAGCAGTTCTTC,CAWTRGLAGNEQFF
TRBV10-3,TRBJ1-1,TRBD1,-,TGTGCCATCAACTCGGGACAGGGACTCCCTGAAGCTTTCTTT,CAINSGQGLPEAFF
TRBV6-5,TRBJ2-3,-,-,TGTGCCAGCCGGATGGATGGGAACGCAGATACGCAGTATTTT,CASRMDGNADTQYF
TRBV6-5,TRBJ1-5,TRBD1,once,TGTGCCAGCAGTCACGATGGGACAGCGAATCAGCCCCAGCATTTT,CASSHDGTANQPQHF
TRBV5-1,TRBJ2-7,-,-,TGCGCCAGCAGCTCGGGGGTAGGGACGTACGAGCAGTACTTC,CASSSGVGTYEQYF
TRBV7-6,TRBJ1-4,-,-,TGTGCCAGCAGCTCCGACGGGGTGCTCAATGAAAAACTGTTTTTT,CASSSDGVLNEKLFF
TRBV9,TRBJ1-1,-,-,TGTGCCAGCAGCGTCGAAGGGGGTCCGAACACTGAAGCTTTCTTT,CASSVEGGPNTEAFF
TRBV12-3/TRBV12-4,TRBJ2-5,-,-,TGTGCCAGCAGTATAACTAATCAAGAGACCCAGTACTTC,CASSITNQETQYF
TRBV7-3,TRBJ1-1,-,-,TGTGCCAGCAGCTTAGAGACTTTCGGGCAGAACACTGAAGCTTTCTTT,CASSLETFGQNTEAFF
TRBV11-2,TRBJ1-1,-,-,TGTGCCAGCAGCCTATATAACACTGAAGCTTTCTTT,CASSLYNTEAFF
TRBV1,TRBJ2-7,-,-,TGCACCAGCAGCCAACAAACCTACGAGCAGTACTTC,CTSSQQTYEQYF
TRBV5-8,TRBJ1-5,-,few,TGTGCCAGCAGCCCGGGACAAAAGGTTAATCAGCCCCAGCATTTT,CASSPGQKVNQPQHF
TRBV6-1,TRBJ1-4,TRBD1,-,TGTGCCAGCAGTGCCCTATACAGGGGGGAGGAAGAAAAACTGTTTTTT,CASSALYRGEEEKLFF
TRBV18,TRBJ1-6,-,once,TGTGCCAGCTCTCCTGTGGATAATTCACCCCTCCACTTT,CASSPVDNSPLHF
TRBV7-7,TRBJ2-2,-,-,TGTGCCAGCAGCCCCGCCTCCGGGACGGACACCGGGGAGCTGTTTTTT,CASSPASGTDTGELFF
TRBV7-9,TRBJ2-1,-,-,TGTGCCAGCAGTCAAAGGAGGGGGCAGGACAATGAGCAGTTCTTC,CASSQRRGQDNEQFF
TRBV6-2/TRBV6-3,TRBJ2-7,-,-,TGTGCCAGCAGTGCCGCCTACGAGCAGTACTTC,CASSAAYEQYF
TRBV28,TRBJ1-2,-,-,TGTGCCAGCGGGGTTAACTATGGCTACACCTTC,CASGVNYGYTF
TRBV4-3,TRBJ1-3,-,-,TGCGCCAGCAGCCCAGAGCAGCACTCTGGAAACACCATATATTTT,CASSPEQHSGNTIYF
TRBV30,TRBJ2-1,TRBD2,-,TGTGCCTGGAGTGGAGGAGCGGGAGGGGATGAGCAGTTCTTC,CAWSGGAGGDEQFF
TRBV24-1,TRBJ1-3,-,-,TGTGCCACCAGTGATTTCGGCGCGGGTACAGGTTACTCTGGAAACACCATATATTTT,CATSDFGAGTGYSGNTIYF
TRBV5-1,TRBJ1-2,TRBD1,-,TGCGCCAGCAGCTTTCGACAGGGGGCTTCGTATGGCTACACCTTC,CASSFRQGASYGYTF
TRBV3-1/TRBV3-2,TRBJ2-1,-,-,TGTGCCAGCAGCCAAGATGGGGAACTTTACAATGAGCAGTTCTTC,CASSQDGELYNEQFF
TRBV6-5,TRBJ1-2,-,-,TGTGCCAGCAGTTACACTAGAGGGAATGGCTACACCTTC,CASSYTRGNGYTF
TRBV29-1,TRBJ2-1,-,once,TGCAGCGTTGAAAAGGGGGAAGTAGTAAGCTACAATGAGCAGTTCTTC,CSVEKGEVVSYNEQFF
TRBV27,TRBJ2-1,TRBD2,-,TGTGCCAGCAGTCCATTGGCGGCAGCGGGAGTGCGCAATGAGCAGTTCTTC,CASSPLAAAGVRNEQFF
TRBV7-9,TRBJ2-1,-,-,TGTGCCAGCAGCCCCGGGCGGAGCTCCTACAATGAGCAGTTCTTC,CASSPGRSSYNEQFF
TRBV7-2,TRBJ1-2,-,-,TGTGCCAGCAGCTTATGGCCCCCGGGGGAGAACTATGGCTACACCTTC,CASSLWPPGENYGYTF
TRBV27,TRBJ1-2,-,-,TGTGCCAGCAGACCCGGGACGGGTAACGGTAACTATGGCTACACCTTC,CASRPGTGNGNYGYTF
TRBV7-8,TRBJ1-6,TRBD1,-,TGTGCCAGCAGCTTAAGCAACAGGGGGAATTCACCCCTCCACTTT,CASSLSNRGNSPLHF
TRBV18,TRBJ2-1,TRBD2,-,TGTGCCAGCTCAGGGCTAGCGGGCTACAATGAGCAGTTCTTC,CASSGLAGYNEQFF
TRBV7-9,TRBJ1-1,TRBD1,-,TGTGCCAGCAGTCCAACCCGGGGGGGACAGGGAAGTGAAGCTTTCTTT,CASSPTRGGQGSEAFF
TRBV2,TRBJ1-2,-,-,TGTGCCAGGGGGTTAAATGGCTACACCTTC,CARGLNGYTF
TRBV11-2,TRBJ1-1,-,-,TGTGCCAGCAGCTCCCGGTCCAGGGAGATGAACACTGAAGCTTTCTTT,CASSSRSREMNTEAFF
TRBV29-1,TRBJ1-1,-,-,TGCAGCGTTGAGTTCCGCACTGAAGCTTTCTTT,CSVEFRTEAFF
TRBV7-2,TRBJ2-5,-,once,TGTGCCAGCAGCTCGCCCCTCGCCCAGACCCAGTACTTC,CASSSPLAQTQYF